A single T cell receptor (beta chain) is shown here with its context. The antigen is undetermined. Generated by immunoSEQ multiplex PCR, the TCRdb table keeps only in-frame clones and is missing some. The sample carries around 69,000 clones, around 74% recorded once. Before any sequencing was done, the ViraFEST assay used viral peptide pools to expand antigen-specific CD4+ T cells. Scientists isolated CD4+ T cells after an approximately 10-day culture period ended. Participants completed two doses of the BNT162b2 or mRNA-1273 vaccine. Nucleocapsid antibodies stayed negative before and after vaccination, showing no earlier SARS-CoV-2 infection. The data stem from a study of vaccination effects on CD4 cells after COVID-19. Regarding the study as a whole: Long after vaccination, the clones induced by infection and by vaccine shrank markedly in size.

V was clipped by 2 bases and J by 6 bases; unmatched bases: 7. This CDR3 spans 15 amino acids. The V gene's germline CDR1 is SGHRS and CDR2 YFSETQ. J is TRBJ2-2 and V is TRBV5-1, with 7 bases aligning to TRBD2. The sequenced sample was CD4+ T cells from PBMCs cultured with HCoV-229E spike peptides, obtained after COVID-19 vaccination. This clonotype was sampled from a human donor who received a COVID-19 vaccine. The CDR3 spells CASSFSGLSAGELFF. CDR3 sequence (DNA): TGCGCCAGCAGCTTCTCGGGACTAAGTGCCGGGGAGCTGTTTTTT.